Detailed here is one TCR beta chain. TCRdb's table, derived via immunoSEQ multiplex PCR, lists solely in-frame clones and lacks some. The top ten clones hold around 4.2% of a sample with 200,000 to 300,000 clones, approximately 81% of them seen once. The data derive from a study of blood T cell repertoires in COVID-19. The V gene's germline CDR1 is SGHTA and CDR2 FQGTGA. The V gene lost 2 bases and the J gene lost 6 bases, with 25 bases spanning the gap. This CDR3 has 18 amino acids. The TCR was taken from a man aged 60 to 75 with acute or convalescent COVID-19. Material for sequencing was peripheral blood. The chain employs TRBV7-3 and TRBJ1-1, with D possibly matching TRBD1 (6 bases). CDR3 residues: CASSLYPAHRVGASEAFF. CDR3 bases: TGTGCCAGCAGCTTATATCCTGCACACAGGGTCGGAGCTTCTGAAGCTTTCTTT.